This T cell receptor (beta chain) appears in the sequencing data of a study of blood T cell repertoires in COVID-19. Study-level background: Collection of acute and convalescent COVID-19 samples took place in the United States, Italy and Spain.

Which cohort a participant joined came from the clinical history participants gave. Germline V gene lookup returns CDR1 SGHTA and CDR2 FQGNSA. CDR3 length: 13 residues. The ends were cut back, 7 bases at V and 4 bases at J, with 13 bases in the middle. Per the original methods: The assay estimated nucleated cells by amplifying reference gene primers. TCRdb's table, derived via immunoSEQ multiplex PCR, lists solely in-frame clones and lacks some. D and trimming come from the DNA, and the V and J calls and clone size come from that table. The sample lists approximately 190,000 clones; roughly 82% were seen once.

The receptor was derived from a woman aged 60 to 75 with acute COVID-19. The V gene is TRBV7-2, the J gene TRBJ2-5, with D hard to call. Material for sequencing was PBMCs or T cells enriched from blood (not recorded which). CDR3 sequence (DNA): TGTGCCAGCACTTTGATCGGGTTAGAGACCCAGTACTTC. Residues: CASTLIGLETQYF.